Below, 8 T cell receptor beta chains from the same sample are listed, as sequenced in a study of CD8 T cells in Susac syndrome. Reverse transcription used about 0.45 to 1 ug RNA and random hexamers. TCRdb re-called the immunoSEQ multiplex PCR reads with MiXCR, one entry per CDR3 protein. This sample has tens of thousands of distinct CDR3 sequences, with roughly 95% found just once. The source material was CD4+ T cells from PBMCs. The origin of the receptors is a human donor with multiple sclerosis.

V usage is TRBV3-1 and J usage is TRBJ2-7; no definite D call. Germline V gives CDR1 LGHDT, CDR2 YNNKEL (reference sequence). The CDR3 loop spans 16 amino acids. V lost 1 base, J lost 0 bases, and 13 bases lay in between. Here the CDR3 reads CASSQVWRPSSYEQYF. The CDR3 nucleotides are TGTGCCAGCAGCCAAGTCTGGCGGCCGAGCTCCTACGAGCAGTACTTC.

V is TRBV2 and J is TRBJ2-3, with 7 bases matching TRBD2. Germline CDR1 is SNHLY and CDR2 is FYNNEI. V shed 7 bases, J shed 0 bases, and the junction held 13 bases outside the gene matches. The CDR3 loop spans 17 amino acids. CDR3 sequence: CASTHRAGISSTDTQYF. CDR3 bases: TGTGCCAGCACTCACCGAGCGGGGATATCTAGCACAGATACGCAGTATTTT.

The CDR3 nucleotides read TGTGCCACCAGTGATTTGCACAGGGGAAGCAATGAGCAGTTCTTC. Residues: CATSDLHRGSNEQFF. The rearrangement links TRBV24-1 to TRBJ2-1; 7 nucleotides align to TRBD1. This CDR3 spans 15 amino acids. Per the germline V gene, CDR1 is KGHDR and CDR2 is SFDVKD. The ends lost 0 bases at V and 6 bases at J; junction bases unmatched: 4.

This clonotype was seen just once. The V call is TRBV20-1, the J call TRBJ1-5; D may be TRBD1 (5 bases). With 3 bases removed from V and 5 bases from J, the gap between germline ends came to 23 bases. The CDR3 loop spans 17 amino acids. CDR1 DFQATT and CDR2 SNEGSKA come from the germline V gene (reference sequence). The CDR3 is CSASRAGSGRWYQPQHF. Written as DNA, the CDR3 is TGCAGTGCTAGTAGGGCGGGATCGGGACGGTGGTATCAGCCCCAGCATTTT.

The V gene is TRBV2, the J gene TRBJ1-5; 8 positions agree with TRBD1. The CDR3 loop spans 15 amino acids. The V and J ends lost 6 bases and 2 bases, in that order; junction bases with no gene match: 6. Germline CDR1 SNHLY, CDR2 FYNNEI. The CDR3, as DNA: TGTGCCAGCAGCGATAAGACAGGGGGCAATCAGCCCCAGCATTTT. Residues: CASSDKTGGNQPQHF.

This clonotype has only a few counts. The J gene is TRBJ1-2, the V gene TRBV3-1; D call uncertain. Trimming pared 4 bases from V and 2 bases from J, leaving 11 bases between. Germline values: CDR1 LGHDT, CDR2 YNNKEL (reference sequence). CDR3 length: 14 residues. The CDR3 region is CASSPRTENYGYTF. The CDR3 DNA reads TGTGCCAGCAGCCCTCGGACGGAAAACTATGGCTACACCTTC.

This rearrangement joins TRBV14 to TRBJ1-1; D gene unclear. The germline gives CDR1 SGHDN, CDR2 FVKESK. The CDR3 length is 14 residues. Trimming shortened V by 0 bases and J by 5 bases, and 10 bases separated the two germline ends. CDR3: CASSQDLGDTEAFF. In DNA, the CDR3 is TGTGCCAGCAGCCAAGATCTGGGAGATACTGAAGCTTTCTTT.

V usage is TRBV7-6 and J usage is TRBJ2-7; either TRBD1 or TRBD2 may fit D (5 bases each). The CDR3 loop spans 16 amino acids. Germline lookup yields CDR1 SGHVS and CDR2 FNYEAQ. V gave up 5 bases and J gave up 4 bases, with 21 bases separating them. The CDR3 sequence: CASSLLTPVWGYEQYF. CDR3 sequence (DNA): TGTGCCAGCAGCCTGCTTACCCCGGTCTGGGGGTACGAGCAGTACTTC. The whole variable domain, filled in from reference TRBV7-6 and TRBJ2-7, reads GAGVSQSPRYKVTKRGQDVALRCDPISGHVSLYWYRQALGQGPEFLTYFNYEAQQDKSGLPNDRFSAERPEGSISTLTIQRTEQRDSAMYRCASSLLTPVWGYEQYFGPGTRLTVT.